These T cell receptor beta chains were read from a single sample in a study of blood T cell repertoires in COVID-19. Assay: immunoSEQ multiplex PCR; the TCRdb copy retains only in-frame clones and omits some. The sample lists 55,000 to 65,000 clones, roughly 79% occurring once. The sample taken for sequencing was peripheral blood. These receptors were taken from a man aged 60 to 69 with acute or convalescent COVID-19. The CDR3 runs from the conserved cysteine through the conserved F or W. Fields, in order: clone size, J gene, V gene, D gene, CDR3 DNA, CDR3 protein. A D gene is named only where the DNA matches it firmly. Only part of the rows carry a size: once, few, many, or a class if the clone is expanded.

. TRBJ2-1 TRBV5-1 TRBD2 TGCGCCAGCAGCGTACTAGCGGGAGAGTCCTACAATGAGCAGTTCTTC CASSVLAGESYNEQFF
once TRBJ1-2 TRBV18 . TGTGCCAGCTCACCGATGACAGTACCTAGGGACTATGGCTACACCTTC CASSPMTVPRDYGYTF
few TRBJ1-2 TRBV28 . TGTGCCAGCAGTCCGGGGGGGTCCGCCCCTAACTATGGCTACACCTTC CASSPGGSAPNYGYTF
. TRBJ2-7 TRBV6-6 . TGTGCCAGCAGTTCGCAGACAGTCTACGAGCAGTACTTC CASSSQTVYEQYF
. TRBJ1-2 TRBV6-6 . TGTGCCAGCAGTTACCCTAGGGGGGGAAACTATGGCTACACCTTC CASSYPRGGNYGYTF
. TRBJ2-7 TRBV28 . TGTGCCAGCCGCGGGGTTACAGGAAGCTCCTACGAGCAGTACTTC CASRGVTGSSYEQYF
. TRBJ2-7 TRBV12-5 . TGTGCTAGTGGTTCCCTCGCCCAGGTATCCGACGAGCAGTACTTC CASGSLAQVSDEQYF
. TRBJ1-1 TRBV19 . TGTGCCAGTAGTGCCGGGACAAACACTGAAGCTTTCTTT CASSAGTNTEAFF
. TRBJ1-5 TRBV6-5 TRBD1 TGTGCCAGCAGCCGGGGACAGTCTTACCCTCAGCCCCAGCATTTT CASSRGQSYPQPQHF
. TRBJ2-7 TRBV7-3 TRBD2 TGTGCCAGCAGCTTTAGCGGGGGCTACGAGCAGTACTTC CASSFSGGYEQYF
. TRBJ1-6 TRBV7-2 TRBD1 TGTGCCAGCAGCCGCGAACAGGGGGGAAATTCACCCCTCCACTTT CASSREQGGNSPLHF
. TRBJ1-5 TRBV6-1 . TGTGCCAGCAGTGAATTCTATCAGCCCCAGCATTTT CASSEFYQPQHF
. TRBJ2-1 TRBV9 . TGTGCCAGCAGTGACGCCTCCTTAGGAGACAATGAGCAGTTCTTC CASSDASLGDNEQFF
once TRBJ1-1 TRBV6-1 TRBD1 TGTGCCAGCAGTGAACTACGGACAGGGGAGAACACTGAAGCTTTCTTT CASSELRTGENTEAFF
. TRBJ2-7 TRBV19 . TGTGCCAGTAGTGCAGCCGGGACACTCTACTACGAGCAGTACTTC CASSAAGTLYYEQYF
. TRBJ2-5 TRBV29-1 TRBD1 TGCAGCGTTCGACAGGGAGAGGAGACCCAGTACTTC CSVRQGEETQYF
. TRBJ2-2 TRBV19 TRBD2 TGTGCCAGTAGCCCCGGCGGTAGCGGGGACCACACCGGGGAGCTGTTTTTT CASSPGGSGDHTGELFF
. TRBJ1-5 TRBV6-6 TRBD1 TGTGCCAGCAGCCCCAGGGGACAGGGAGTTAATCAGCCCCAGCATTTT CASSPRGQGVNQPQHF
once TRBJ1-1 TRBV30 . TGTGCCTGGAGTAGACAGCTTGGAGCTTTCTTT CAWSRQLGAFF
few TRBJ1-1 TRBV5-1 . TGCGCCAGCAGCGGCACCGACACTGAAGCTTTCTTT CASSGTDTEAFF
. TRBJ1-4 TRBV27 TRBD1 TGTGCCAGCGCCTTGACAGGGCAATTGTATGAAAAACTGTTTTTT CASALTGQLYEKLFF
. TRBJ1-1 TRBV9 . TGTGCCAGCAGCGAGACGGGCACTGAAGCTTTCTTT CASSETGTEAFF
. TRBJ1-1 TRBV5-1 TRBD1 TGCGCCAGCAGCTGGGGACAGGGAAACACTGAAGCTTTCTTT CASSWGQGNTEAFF
. TRBJ1-4 TRBV28 TRBD1 TGTGCCAGCAGTGAACAGGGGGTGAGGGCTAATGAAAAACTGTTTTTT CASSEQGVRANEKLFF
. TRBJ2-3 TRBV5-5 TRBD2 TGTGCCAGCAGCTTAAACCCGGCGGGGGGCACAGATACGCAGTATTTT CASSLNPAGGTDTQYF
. TRBJ1-6 TRBV27 . TGTGCCAGCAGTTTAGGGCAGGGTAGTTTTAAATCACCCCTCCACTTT CASSLGQGSFKSPLHF
. TRBJ1-2 TRBV10-3 . TGTGCCATCAGTGCTACGGACGGGAAAAACTATGGCTACACCTTC CAISATDGKNYGYTF
few TRBJ1-2 TRBV2 . TGTGCCAGCAGCGTAGTCGACTACACCTTC CASSVVDYTF
. TRBJ1-5 TRBV15 . TGTGCCACCAGCGGAGGGGGGGGCCGCGGAATGCAGCCCCAGCATTTT CATSGGGGRGMQPQHF
. TRBJ2-2 TRBV18 TRBD2 TGTGCCAGCTCACCACCAAGCGGGGGACGCACCGGGGAGCTGTTTTTT CASSPPSGGRTGELFF
. TRBJ1-1 TRBV7-3 TRBD1 TGTGCCAGCAGCTTCACAGGGGCCACTGAAGCTTTCTTT CASSFTGATEAFF
. TRBJ1-2 TRBV6-6 . TGTGCCAGCAGCCCCACGGGGGGTTCCTATGGCTACACCTTC CASSPTGGSYGYTF
. TRBJ2-7 TRBV7-6 . TGTGCCAGCAGCTTAGGGGGGCAAAGCTCCTACGAGCAGTACTTC CASSLGGQSSYEQYF
. TRBJ1-1 TRBV2 TRBD1 TGTGCCAGCAGCGGACAGGACACTGAAGCTTTCTTT CASSGQDTEAFF